These 10 T cell receptor beta chains were sequenced from one sample in a study of tumor-infiltrating lymphocytes in primary liver carcinoma. Extraction also yielded germline DNA, while blood RNA was obtained from unsorted whole blood. With a constant-region primer, TCR beta cDNA was made from approximately 520 ng of total RNA. A slightly modified ARM-PCR protocol with three nested multiplex PCR rounds produced these TCR beta libraries. TRBV1-TRBV30 forward and Cbeta reverse primers drove the first two roughly 10-cycle rounds. Each CDR3 protein gets one entry after TCRdb re-called the multiplex PCR reads with MiXCR. This table has hundreds of thousands of distinct CDR3 sequences, around 50% appearing once. Sequencing was done on a sample of peripheral blood. The source of these receptors is a woman aged 25 to 39 with primary liver carcinoma and hepatitis B virus infection.

CDR3 in amino acids: CASSPDSGYGYTF. The DNA for the CDR3 is TGTGCCAGCAGCCCGGACAGCGGCTATGGCTACACCTTC. J is TRBJ1-2 and V is TRBV5-4; D is perhaps TRBD1 (6 bases). Germline loops: CDR1 SGHNT, CDR2 YYREEE (reference sequence). The CDR3 totals 13 residues. With 4 bases removed from V and 4 bases from J, the gap between germline ends came to 11 bases.

Only a few counts were recorded for this clonotype. V usage is TRBV6-1 and J usage is TRBJ2-7; D might be TRBD1 or TRBD2, each matching 5 bases. The CDR3 totals 16 residues. Per germline, CDR1 MNHNS and CDR2 SASEGT. Between the trimmed V and J ends, which lost 0 bases and 2 bases, there was a span of 14 bases. CDR3 nucleotide sequence: TGTGCCAGCAGTGAAGCGATGGGGGAGTCCCCCTACGAGCAGTACTTC. It is translated as CASSEAMGESPYEQYF.

With regard to this clonotype: Possible read error: a much larger clone is one base away. The chain uses TRBV6-2 or TRBV6-3 and TRBJ1-1; D is perhaps TRBD1 (5 bases). Germline-derived CDR1 and CDR2 are MNHEY and SVGEGT. CDR3 length: 11 amino acids. The CDR3 loop reads CANSGTGQAFF. CDR3 nucleotide sequence: TGTGCCAACAGTGGGACGGGGCAAGCTTTCTTT.

This clonotype has more than one count but fewer than ten. This chain uses TRBV7-8 with TRBJ2-3; maybe TRBD2 (6 bases). CDR1 SGHVS and CDR2 FQNEAQ come from the germline V gene. V shed 4 bases and J shed 3 bases, with 11 bases lying between them. CDR3 length equals 14 residues. The CDR3 DNA reads TGTGCCAGCAGCTCTACGGGGGTTACAGATACGCAGTATTTT. This sequence encodes CASSSTGVTDTQYF.

Concerning this clonotype: Its ends do not fully match the called genes, so a read error is possible. The rearrangement uses TRBV6-1 and TRBJ1-5; D unresolved. Germline V CDR1 and CDR2: MNHNS, SASEGT. The CDR3 contains 12 residues. Written as DNA, the CDR3 is TGTGCCAGCTGTTATAGCAATCAGCCCCGGCATTTT. Its translation: CASCYSNQPRHF.

The chain couples TRBV5-4 to TRBJ1-1; D unclear. The V gene lost 0 bases and the J gene lost 3 bases, with 21 bases spanning the gap. CDR3 length equals 18 residues. Per germline, CDR1 SGHNT and CDR2 YYREEE (reference sequence). CDR3 amino acids: CASSLGLRRGRTDTEAFF. The CDR3 nucleotides are TGTGCCAGCAGCTTGGGCCTCAGGAGAGGGAGAACCGACACTGAAGCTTTCTTT.

In this sample, this clonotype turned up a few times. The V gene is TRBV6-2 or TRBV6-3, the J gene TRBJ2-7; 10 bases match TRBD1. V was clipped by 2 bases and J by 3 bases; unmatched bases: 4. CDR3 length: 15 residues. Germline values: CDR1 MNHEY, CDR2 SVGEGT. For the CDR3, the DNA is TGTGCCAGCAGTTACCTCCGGGACAGGGGCTACGAGCAGTACTTC. This translates into CASSYLRDRGYEQYF.

This clonotype was seen at least ten times. The chain has TRBV4-2 and TRBJ2-7, with 8 bases identical to TRBD2. V gave up 6 bases and J gave up 5 bases; unmatched junction bases: 15. The CDR3 is 16 residues long. Germline assignment: CDR1 LGHNA and CDR2 YNFKEQ. CDR3 DNA: TGTGCCAGCAGTCTCGATGGGGGCGGGAGGATCAACGAGCAGTACTTC. This codes for CASSLDGGGRINEQYF.

The chain recombines TRBV30 with TRBJ2-1; 14 bases align to TRBD2. This CDR3 is 19 amino acids long. Germline lookup yields CDR1 GTSNPN and CDR2 SVGIG (reference sequence). V was pared by 1 base and J by 7 bases, with 15 bases of the junction left unmatched. In DNA, the CDR3 is TGTGCCTGGAGTGCAACCCGTAGGACTAGCGGGAGGTTGCGAAATGAGCAGTTCTTC. It translates to CAWSATRRTSGRLRNEQFF. Full variable domain (rest looked up from reference TRBV30 and TRBJ2-1): SQTIHQWPATLVQPVGSPLSLECTVEGTSNPNLYWYRQAAGRGLQLLFYSVGIGQISSEVPQNLSASRPQDRQFILSSKKLLLSDSGFYLCAWSATRRTSGRLRNEQFFGPGTRLTVL.

Remarks on this clonotype: This CDR3 fails to terminate in the conserved phenylalanine or tryptophan, so it likely reflects a read error. The V gene is TRBV29-1, the J gene TRBJ2-7; the D gene is possibly TRBD1 (6 bases). The germline V gene encodes CDR1 SQVTM and CDR2 ANQGSEA. The CDR3 runs 14 residues. The CDR3 spells CSVVQVGGSFEQYY. The CDR3, as DNA: TGCAGCGTTGTACAGGTTGGGGGCTCCTTCGAGCAGTACTAC.